A single sample is the source of the 8 T cell receptor beta chains below, sequenced in a study of T cell repertoires in cytomegalovirus infection. TCRdb redid the calling of the reads with MiXCR, one entry per CDR3 protein. The data hold about 400,000 distinct CDR3 sequences, with less than 20% observed a single time. The sequencing input was PBMCs. The receptor source for this set is a human donor in good health (CMV status not recorded). Some clones in this sample may be carry-over from other donors' samples.

At least ten counts were recorded for this clonotype. The chain links TRBV7-2 to TRBJ2-3, with 11 nucleotides matching TRBD2. V trimming: 4 bases; J trimming: 2 bases; junction bases outside the gene matches: 5. Germline V gives CDR1 SGHTA, CDR2 FQGNSA. The CDR3 runs 16 residues. CDR3 protein: CASSSGTSGATDTQYF. In DNA form, the CDR3 reads TGTGCCAGCAGCTCCGGGACTAGCGGAGCCACAGATACGCAGTATTTT. The whole variable domain, filled in from reference TRBV7-2 and TRBJ2-3, reads GAGVSQSPSNKVTEKGKDVELRCDPISGHTALYWYRQSLGQGLEFLIYFQGNSAPDKSGLPSDRFSAERTGGSVSTLTIQRTQQEDSAVYLCASSSGTSGATDTQYFGPGTRLTVL.

This clonotype was seen a few times. The rearrangement links TRBV9 to TRBJ2-6; D might be TRBD2 (6 bases). CDR1 and CDR2 (germline): SGDLS, YYNGEE. This CDR3 has 18 amino acids. Trimming removed 0 bases from V and 0 bases from J, with 13 bases in between. The CDR3 nucleotides are TGTGCCAGCAGCGTAGGACTAGAGGGGAGCTCTGGGGCCAACGTCCTGACTTTC. Its translation: CASSVGLEGSSGANVLTF.

This sequence joins TRBV12-3 or TRBV12-4 and TRBJ2-1; D is uncertain. Trimming cost V 5 bases and J 0 bases, with 8 bases left between them. The CDR3 has 14 residues. CDR3 residues: CASSGRSSYNEQFF. The CDR3, as DNA: TGTGCCAGCAGTGGCAGGAGCTCCTACAATGAGCAGTTCTTC.

The CDR3 DNA reads TGTGCCAGCAGCCCCCCCCTCGGTCCCCAAGAGACCCAGTACTTC. Its protein is CASSPPLGPQETQYF. The gene calls are TRBV7-6 and TRBJ2-5; D unclear. The ends were cut back, 5 bases at V and 1 base at J, with 14 bases in the middle. Germline CDR1 SGHVS, CDR2 FNYEAQ. This CDR3 region has 15 residues.

This chain joins TRBV9 and TRBJ2-1, with 10 bases that match TRBD2. V was pared by 3 bases and J by 7 bases, with 10 bases of the junction left unmatched. The germline CDR1 and CDR2 sequences are SGDLS and YYNGEE. The CDR3 extends over 16 amino acids. CDR3 nucleotides: TGTGCCAGCAGCGCAAGATTAGCGGGAGGTGTTAATGAGCAGTTCTTC. This sequence encodes CASSARLAGGVNEQFF.

There are a few counts of this clonotype. The rearrangement joins TRBV7-9 to TRBJ1-1; D gene unclear. V lost 8 bases and J lost 0, with 13 bases in between. CDR3 size: 14 residues. Germline CDR1 SEHNR, CDR2 FQNEAQ (reference sequence). CDR3 in DNA: TGTGCCAGCGGACTCGGCAGACTGAACACTGAAGCTTTCTTT. Protein: CASGLGRLNTEAFF.

This clonotype has more than one count but fewer than ten. V and J are TRBV7-2 and TRBJ2-3; 12 bases are shared with TRBD2. This CDR3 has 17 residues. The junction had 8 bases not matched to a gene; V was cut back by 4 bases and J by 3 bases. CDR1 is SGHTA and CDR2 is FQGNSA in the germline V gene. CDR3 sequence: CASSSRLAGVVTDTQYF. Written as DNA, the CDR3 is TGTGCCAGCAGCTCGAGACTAGCGGGGGTGGTAACAGATACGCAGTATTTT.

This sequence joins TRBV5-1 and TRBJ2-1; the D gene could be TRBD1 or TRBD2 (5 bases each). The CDR3 totals 14 residues. Trimming stripped 4 bases from V and 6 bases from J, with 14 bases between. CDR1 SGHRS and CDR2 YFSETQ come from the germline V gene. CDR3: CASSNGAAPNEQFF. The CDR3, as DNA: TGCGCCAGCAGCAACGGGGCCGCCCCCAATGAGCAGTTCTTC.